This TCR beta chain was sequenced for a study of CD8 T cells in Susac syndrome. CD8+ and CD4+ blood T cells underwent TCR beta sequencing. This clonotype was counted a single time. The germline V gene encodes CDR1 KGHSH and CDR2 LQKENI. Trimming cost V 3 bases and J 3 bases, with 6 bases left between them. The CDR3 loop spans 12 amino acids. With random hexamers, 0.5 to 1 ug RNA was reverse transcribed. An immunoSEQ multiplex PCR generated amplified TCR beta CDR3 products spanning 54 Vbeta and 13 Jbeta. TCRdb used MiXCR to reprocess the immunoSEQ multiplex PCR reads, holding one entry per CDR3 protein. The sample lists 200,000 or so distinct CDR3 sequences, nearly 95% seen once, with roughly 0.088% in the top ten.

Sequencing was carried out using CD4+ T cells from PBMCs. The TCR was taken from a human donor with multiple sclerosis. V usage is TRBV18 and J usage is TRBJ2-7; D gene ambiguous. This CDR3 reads CASSPKVYEQYF. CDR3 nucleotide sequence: TGTGCCAGCTCACCGAAGGTCTACGAGCAGTACTTC.